Listed here is a single T cell receptor (beta chain). In the authors' methods: Amplification of reference gene primers was used by the study to estimate nucleated cell counts. Repertoires were generated with immunoSEQ multiplex PCR, while TCRdb's copy carries only in-frame clones and drops some. That table gives V, J and clone size, and the DNA gave D and trimming. The sample includes about 180,000 clones, roughly 87% of them seen just once. The data are from a study of blood T cell repertoires in COVID-19. Looking at the study overall: Whether acute or convalescent, the COVID-19 samples came from the United States, Italy and Spain.

V lost 5 bases and J lost 8, with 15 bases in between. The CDR3 is made up of 13 amino acids. Source material: peripheral blood. This receptor was taken from a woman in her 50s with acute or convalescent COVID-19. The rearrangement links TRBV12-3 or TRBV12-4 to TRBJ1-2; a weak D match, TRBD1 (6 bases). CDR3 DNA sequence: TGTGCCAGCAGTCTTCGGACAGCGCGGGGCTACACCTTC. Translating it yields CASSLRTARGYTF.